Listed below are T cell receptor beta chains from one sample, sequenced in a study of OX40 agonist ivuxolimab in advanced cancers. Assay: immunoSEQ multiplex PCR; the TCRdb copy retains only in-frame clones and omits some. The sample yields 80,000 or so clones, 90% seen once. The starting material was CD4+ or CD8+ T cells sorted from blood, obtained in a trial of the OX40 agonist ivuxolimab. The receptors were gathered from an adult with an advanced solid tumor such as melanoma, head and neck, liver or kidney cancer. The CDR3 runs from the conserved cysteine through the conserved F or W. Each record gives: V gene, J gene, D gene, clone size, CDR3 DNA, CDR3 protein. The D gene is left open where the match is weak. The listing skips clone size in some rows; elsewhere it reads once, few, many or a size class.

TRBV18	TRBJ2-7	.	.	TGTGCCAGCTCCCCCGGGACGCAGTTCTACGAGCAGTACTTC	CASSPGTQFYEQYF
TRBV4-1	TRBJ1-2	TRBD1	.	TGCGCCAGCAGCCGTCCTAACCGGGACAGTGGCTATGGCTACACCTTC	CASSRPNRDSGYGYTF
TRBV19	TRBJ1-4	.	.	TGTGCCAGTAGTATATACGGACCAACGGGGGCGGAAAAACTGTTTTTT	CASSIYGPTGAEKLFF
TRBV5-1	TRBJ2-5	.	.	TGCGCCAGCAGCTTGTTACAGTCTAAAGAGACCCAGTACTTC	CASSLLQSKETQYF
TRBV30	TRBJ2-4	.	.	TGTGCCTGGAGTCAAGGAGCTTTAAACATTCAGTACTTC	CAWSQGALNIQYF
TRBV4-1	TRBJ1-6	.	few	TGCGCCAGCAGCCAAGGAAGAGCTAGCTCCTATAATTCACCCCTCCACTTT	CASSQGRASSYNSPLHF
TRBV5-1	TRBJ2-5	TRBD1	.	TGCGCCAGCAGTTTACAGGGGGCCGGGGAGACCCAGTACTTC	CASSLQGAGETQYF
TRBV7-8	TRBJ1-2	TRBD1	.	TGTGCCAGCAGCGGGCGGGACAGCAAATATGGCTACACCTTC	CASSGRDSKYGYTF
TRBV27	TRBJ2-6	TRBD1	.	TGTGCCAGCAGACTATGGGGACACCGGGACAGATCCCCTGGGGCCAACGTCCTGACTTTC	CASRLWGHRDRSPGANVLTF
TRBV19	TRBJ2-5	TRBD1	.	TGTGCCAGTAGCCGAGGACAGGGGGTGCCCTCGGGGGTCGAGACCCAGTACTTC	CASSRGQGVPSGVETQYF
TRBV28	TRBJ1-3	.	.	TGTGCCAGCAGTTTAGGCCCCCTCGGGTCTGGAAACACCATATATTTT	CASSLGPLGSGNTIYF
TRBV7-9	TRBJ2-3	.	.	TGTGCCAGCACCCCTTATGGCGGGGTCACAGATACGCAGTATTTT	CASTPYGGVTDTQYF
TRBV9	TRBJ1-6	.	.	TGTGCCAGCAGCCCATATCCCCGGTCACCCCTCCACTTT	CASSPYPRSPLHF
TRBV5-4	TRBJ2-3	TRBD2	.	TGTGCCAGCAGCCTACTAGCGGGATTGGGTACAGATACGCAGTATTTT	CASSLLAGLGTDTQYF
TRBV28	TRBJ2-6	TRBD2	once	TGTGCCAGCAGTAGCGGGGGGGCTTCTGGGGCCAACGTCCTGACTTTC	CASSSGGASGANVLTF
TRBV28	TRBJ1-2	.	.	TGTGCCAGCAGTTCTGGAAGGTATGGCTACACCTTC	CASSSGRYGYTF
TRBV5-1	TRBJ1-1	TRBD1	.	TGCGCCAGCAGCCCGGGACAGGAGGGGACTGAAGCTTTCTTT	CASSPGQEGTEAFF
TRBV27	TRBJ2-3	.	.	TGTGCCAGCAGTTACACAGGGAAGGTGGGGACAGATACGCAGTATTTT	CASSYTGKVGTDTQYF
TRBV7-8	TRBJ1-2	TRBD1	.	TGTGCCAGCAGCTTTTCCGGGACAGGGGTTCGGGGCTACACCTTC	CASSFSGTGVRGYTF
TRBV6-5	TRBJ1-5	TRBD1	few	TGTGCCAGCAGAGGGGGCCTCGGTCAGCCCCAGCATTTT	CASRGGLGQPQHF
TRBV2	TRBJ1-5	TRBD1	once	TGTGCCAGCAGTACCTCAGGGGGACGCCAGCCCCAGCATTTT	CASSTSGGRQPQHF
TRBV2	TRBJ2-7	TRBD1	.	TGTGCCAGCAGTGGGGACAGGGTCAGCTCCTACGAGCAGTACTTC	CASSGDRVSSYEQYF
TRBV2	TRBJ1-1	.	.	TGTGCCAGCAGTTCAGGGTCCAGTGAAGCTTTCTTT	CASSSGSSEAFF
TRBV19	TRBJ2-7	.	.	TGTGCCAGTAGTATACAGGGAGGCCCCTACGAGCAGTACTTC	CASSIQGGPYEQYF
TRBV18	TRBJ2-7	TRBD1	once	TGTGCCAGCTCACTGGGCGGGACAGGGGCCCTATACTACGAGCAGTACTTC	CASSLGGTGALYYEQYF
TRBV30	TRBJ2-3	.	.	TGTGCCTGGAGTAAGATAGGACTAAGCACAGATACGCAGTATTTT	CAWSKIGLSTDTQYF
TRBV10-3	TRBJ1-2	TRBD1	medium-sized	TGTGCCATCAGTCCGGGGACAGGGAACAACTATGGCTACACCTTC	CAISPGTGNNYGYTF
TRBV11-2	TRBJ1-1	.	.	TGTGCCAGCAGCTTCGGGCCCGGGGGGGAAGCTTTCTTT	CASSFGPGGEAFF
TRBV29-1	TRBJ1-2	.	.	TGCAGCGTCCTAGGGGAAAAGCGTGGCTACACCTTC	CSVLGEKRGYTF
TRBV11-3	TRBJ1-1	TRBD1	.	TGTGCCAGCACCCCGACAGGGAGGGGCACTGAAGCTTTCTTT	CASTPTGRGTEAFF
TRBV6-1	TRBJ1-5	TRBD1	.	TGTGCCAGCAGCCAGGGGGCATATCAGCCCCAGCATTTT	CASSQGAYQPQHF
TRBV18	TRBJ2-6	.	.	TGTGCCAGCTCAATTTTCGGAGGGGCTGGGGCCAACGTCCTGACTTTC	CASSIFGGAGANVLTF
TRBV7-9	TRBJ2-7	TRBD1	once	TGTGCCAGCAGCTTAGGGACAGGGGGGAACGAGCAGTACTTC	CASSLGTGGNEQYF
TRBV7-8	TRBJ2-1	TRBD2	.	TGTGCCAGCAGGCCATCTAGCGGGAGCTCCTACAATGAGCAGTTCTTC	CASRPSSGSSYNEQFF
TRBV9	TRBJ2-1	TRBD2	.	TGTGCCAGCAGCGTAGTCCGGGGGGGACTCTACAATGAGCAGTTCTTC	CASSVVRGGLYNEQFF
TRBV2	TRBJ2-3	.	.	TGTGCCAGCAAGACGGGACTGCTTCGGAATACGCAGTATTTT	CASKTGLLRNTQYF
TRBV7-9	TRBJ2-2	.	.	TGTGCCAGCAGCGCTAAACAGGGTAGGACCGGGGAGCTGTTTTTT	CASSAKQGRTGELFF
TRBV7-9	TRBJ2-3	TRBD2	.	TGTGCCAGCAGCTTAGTCCTAGCGGGCACAGATACGCAGTATTTT	CASSLVLAGTDTQYF
TRBV11-3	TRBJ2-2	.	.	TGTGCCAGCAGCACCGGACAGAGGGCTTGGGGAACCGGGGAGCTGTTTTTT	CASSTGQRAWGTGELFF